This T cell receptor (beta chain) emerged from a study of blood T cells in healthy people across ages. Findings of the study overall: Diversity of TCR beta per million T cells declined in a roughly linear way with age.

The second PCR ran roughly 7 to 12 cycles with a sample-barcoded 5' primer and J-beta primers. TCRdb re-analysed the 5' RACE reads in MiXCR, keeping a single row per CDR3 protein. The sample holds 750,000 to 950,000 distinct CDR3 sequences, more than 25% seen once. As concerns this clonotype: Its antigen is as yet unknown.

The CDR3 is made up of 11 amino acids. V lost 5 bases, J lost 10 bases, and 9 bases lay in between. CDR1 SGHTA and CDR2 FQGNSA come from the germline V gene. The same data also went into a second study, on T cells of mothers and their children. This second report adds: cDNA synthesis used all extracted RNA, approximately 1.5 ug per 15 ul. Per child, some 3 million TCR beta CDR3 reads were obtained, against over 9 million per mother.

The TCR comes from a boy younger than 18 in good health. Sequencing was performed on blood. The rearrangement uses TRBV7-2 and TRBJ2-1; perhaps TRBD2 as D (5 bases). CDR3 residues: CASSPRREQFF. For the CDR3, the DNA is TGTGCCAGCAGCCCTCGGAGGGAGCAGTTCTTC.